This T cell receptor beta chain comes out of a study of blood T cell repertoires in COVID-19. Across the study: Specimens from acute and convalescent COVID-19 originated in the United States, Italy and Spain. Sources were T cells, B-cell-depleted T cells, or PBMCs; the material itself was cDNA or gDNA.

Germline CDR1 GTSNPN, CDR2 SVGIG (reference sequence). The ends were cut back, 2 bases at V and 5 bases at J, with 14 bases in the middle. The CDR3 runs to 14 residues. Profiling relied on immunoSEQ multiplex PCR, and the TCRdb table lists in-frame clones only, not all of them. The data hold tens of thousands of clones, with 65% to 75% observed a single time. This receptor was taken from a man aged 45 to 65 with COVID-19, enrolled during active disease. The material sequenced was peripheral blood. The chain couples TRBV30 to TRBJ2-3; a weak D match, TRBD1 (6 bases). CDR3 nucleotides: TGTGCCTGGAGTTCCAGGGGCGCGGGAGATACGCAGTATTTT. It translates to CAWSSRGAGDTQYF.